This TCR beta chain came from a study of T-cell reconstitution after alpha-beta-depleted transplantation in children. Unique molecular identifiers were incorporated when the TCRbeta library was constructed. TCRdb ran MiXCR on the PCR reads and lists one entry per CDR3 protein. The sample holds 2,500 to 3,500 distinct CDR3 sequences, approximately 22% seen once. Per germline, CDR1 KGHDR and CDR2 SFDVKD. Trimming left V 2 bases short and J 2 bases short, with 15 bases between. CDR3 length: 17 residues. General observations from the study: Surviving recipient T cells and intrathymic progenitors accounted for some patients' high TCRbeta diversity at day 60. Alpha-beta T cells present about two months after transplant were reported to originate from several hundred expanded graft clones. The main origin of T-cell counts and diversity one year after transplant was newly produced T cells.

This clonotype was recorded at least ten times. Its antigen is as yet unknown. The sample here was PBMCs, mostly from graft donor cells, taken 60 days after TCRalphabeta/CD19-depleted stem cell transplant. This TCR was recovered from a female patient aged 5 to 17 who had a stem cell transplant for acute lymphoblastic leukemia, so the T cells may come from the graft donor. The gene calls are TRBV24-1 and TRBJ2-1, with D perhaps matching TRBD1 (6 bases). The CDR3 sequence: CATSDSRGQSTYNEQFF. CDR3 coding DNA: TGTGCCACCAGTGATTCTCGTGGACAGTCTACCTACAATGAGCAGTTCTTC.